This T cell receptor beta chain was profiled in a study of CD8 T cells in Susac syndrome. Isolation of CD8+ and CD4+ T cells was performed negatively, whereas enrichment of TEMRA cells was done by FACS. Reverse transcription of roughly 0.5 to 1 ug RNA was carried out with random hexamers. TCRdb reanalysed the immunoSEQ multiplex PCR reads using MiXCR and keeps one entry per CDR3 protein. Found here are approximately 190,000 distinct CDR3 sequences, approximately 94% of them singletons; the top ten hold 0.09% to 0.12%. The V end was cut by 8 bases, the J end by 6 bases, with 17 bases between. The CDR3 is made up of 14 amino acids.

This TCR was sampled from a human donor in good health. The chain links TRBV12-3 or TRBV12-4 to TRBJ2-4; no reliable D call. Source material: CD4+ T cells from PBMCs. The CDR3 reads CASQRPSLGNIQYF. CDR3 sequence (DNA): TGTGCCAGCCAAAGGCCCTCATTGGGAAACATTCAGTACTTC.